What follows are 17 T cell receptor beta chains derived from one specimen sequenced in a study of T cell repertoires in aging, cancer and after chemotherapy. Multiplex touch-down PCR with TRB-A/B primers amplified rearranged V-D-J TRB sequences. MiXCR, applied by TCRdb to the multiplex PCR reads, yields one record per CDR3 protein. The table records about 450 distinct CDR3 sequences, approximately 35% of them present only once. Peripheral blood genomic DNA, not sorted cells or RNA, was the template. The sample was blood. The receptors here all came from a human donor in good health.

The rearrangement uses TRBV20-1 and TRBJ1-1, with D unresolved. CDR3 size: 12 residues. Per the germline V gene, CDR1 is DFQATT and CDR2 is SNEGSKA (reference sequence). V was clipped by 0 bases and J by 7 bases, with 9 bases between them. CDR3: CSARELSSEAFF. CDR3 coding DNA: TGCAGTGCTAGAGAGTTGTCGAGTGAAGCTTTCTTT.

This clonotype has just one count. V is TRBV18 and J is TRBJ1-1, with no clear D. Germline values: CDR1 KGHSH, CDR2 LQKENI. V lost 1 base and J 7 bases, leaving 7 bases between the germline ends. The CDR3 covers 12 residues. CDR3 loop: CASSPQQLEAFF. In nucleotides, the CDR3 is TGTGCCAGCTCACCACAACAGCTTGAAGCTTTCTTT.

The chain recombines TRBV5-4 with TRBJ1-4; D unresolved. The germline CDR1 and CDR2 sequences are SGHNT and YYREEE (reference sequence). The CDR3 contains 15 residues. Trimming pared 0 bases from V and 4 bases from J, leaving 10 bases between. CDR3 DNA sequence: TGTGCCAGCAGCTTGGAGGCAGAGGGTAATGAAAAACTGTTTTTT. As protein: CASSLEAEGNEKLFF.

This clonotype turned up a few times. CDR3 region: CSALKGLTEAQPQHF. The CDR3 DNA reads TGCAGTGCTCTAAAGGGTCTTACCGAAGCTCAGCCCCAGCATTTT. The chain carries TRBV20-1 and TRBJ1-5; D is unclear. This CDR3 has 15 residues. With 5 bases removed from V and 6 bases from J, the gap between germline ends came to 20 bases. Germline CDR1 is DFQATT and CDR2 is SNEGSKA (reference sequence).

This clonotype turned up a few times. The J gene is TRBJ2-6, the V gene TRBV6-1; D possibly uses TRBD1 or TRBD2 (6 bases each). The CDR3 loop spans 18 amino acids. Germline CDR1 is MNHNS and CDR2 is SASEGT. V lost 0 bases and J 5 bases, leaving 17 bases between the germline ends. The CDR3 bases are TGTGCCAGCAGTGAAGCGGGGGGCCCGGGGAGGAGGGCCAACGTCCTGACTTTC. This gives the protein CASSEAGGPGRRANVLTF.

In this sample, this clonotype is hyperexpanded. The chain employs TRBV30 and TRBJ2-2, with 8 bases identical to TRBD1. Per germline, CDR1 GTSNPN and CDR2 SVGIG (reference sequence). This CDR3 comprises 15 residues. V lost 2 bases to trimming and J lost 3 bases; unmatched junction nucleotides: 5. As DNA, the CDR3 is TGTGCCTGGAGTAAGCCGGGACAGGACACCGGGGAGCTGTTTTTT. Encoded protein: CAWSKPGQDTGELFF.

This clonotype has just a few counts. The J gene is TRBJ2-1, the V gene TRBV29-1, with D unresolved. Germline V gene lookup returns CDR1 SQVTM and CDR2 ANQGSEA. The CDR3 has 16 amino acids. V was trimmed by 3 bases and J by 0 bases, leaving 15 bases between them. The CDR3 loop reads CSVESGGPDSYNEQFF. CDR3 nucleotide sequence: TGCAGCGTTGAGTCCGGTGGGCCGGACTCCTACAATGAGCAGTTCTTC.

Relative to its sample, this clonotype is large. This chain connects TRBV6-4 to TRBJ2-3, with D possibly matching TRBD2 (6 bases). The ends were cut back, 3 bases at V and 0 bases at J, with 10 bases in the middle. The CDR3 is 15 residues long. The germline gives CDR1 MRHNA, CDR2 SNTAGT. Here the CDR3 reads CASSESRGSTDTQYF. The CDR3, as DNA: TGTGCCAGCAGTGAATCGCGGGGTAGCACAGATACGCAGTATTTT.

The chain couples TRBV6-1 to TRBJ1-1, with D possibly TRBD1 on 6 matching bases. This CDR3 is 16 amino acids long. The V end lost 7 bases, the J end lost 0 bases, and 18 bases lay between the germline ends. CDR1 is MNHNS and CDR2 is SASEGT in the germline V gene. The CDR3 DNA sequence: TGTGCCAGCACACGTTCTCACCACAGGGTGAACACTGAAGCTTTCTTT. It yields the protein CASTRSHHRVNTEAFF.

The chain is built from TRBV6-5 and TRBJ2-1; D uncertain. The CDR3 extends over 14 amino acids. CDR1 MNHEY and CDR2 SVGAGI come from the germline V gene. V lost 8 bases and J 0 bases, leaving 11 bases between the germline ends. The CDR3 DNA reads TGTGCCAGCTCCTCCTTAGGCTCCTACAATGAGCAGTTCTTC. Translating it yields CASSSLGSYNEQFF.

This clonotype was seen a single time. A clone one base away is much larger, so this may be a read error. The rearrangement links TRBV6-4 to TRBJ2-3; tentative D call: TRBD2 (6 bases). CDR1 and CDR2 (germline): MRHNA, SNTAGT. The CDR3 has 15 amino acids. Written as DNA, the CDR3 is TGTGCCAGCAGTGAATCGCGGGGTAGCACAGATACGCATTATTTT. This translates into CASSESRGSTDTHYF.

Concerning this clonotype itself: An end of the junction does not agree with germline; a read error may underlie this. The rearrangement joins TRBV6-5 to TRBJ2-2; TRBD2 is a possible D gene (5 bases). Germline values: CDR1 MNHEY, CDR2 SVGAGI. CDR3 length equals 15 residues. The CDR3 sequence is CASRLERANTGELFF. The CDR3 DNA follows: TGTGCCAGCAGACTGGAGAGGGCGAATACCGGGGAGCTGTTTTTT.

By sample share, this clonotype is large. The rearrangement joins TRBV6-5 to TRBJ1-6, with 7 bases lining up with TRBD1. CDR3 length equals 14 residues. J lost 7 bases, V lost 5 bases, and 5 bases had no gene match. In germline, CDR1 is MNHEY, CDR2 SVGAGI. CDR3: CASSLPGQNSPLHF. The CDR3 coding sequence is TGTGCCAGCAGTCTACCGGGACAGAATTCACCCCTCCACTTT.

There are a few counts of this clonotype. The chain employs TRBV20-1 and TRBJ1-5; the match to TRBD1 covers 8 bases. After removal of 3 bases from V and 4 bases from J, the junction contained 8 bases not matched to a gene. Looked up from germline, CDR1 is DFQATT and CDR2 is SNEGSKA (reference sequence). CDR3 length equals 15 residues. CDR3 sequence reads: CSASSGGEGNQPQHF. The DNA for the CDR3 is TGCAGTGCTAGTTCAGGGGGCGAGGGGAATCAGCCCCAGCATTTT.

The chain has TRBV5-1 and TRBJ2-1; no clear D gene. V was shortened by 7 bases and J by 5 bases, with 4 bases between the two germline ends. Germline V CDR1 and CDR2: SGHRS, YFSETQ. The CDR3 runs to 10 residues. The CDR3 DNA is TGCGCCAGCGGCAACAATGAGCAGTTCTTC. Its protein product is CASGNNEQFF.

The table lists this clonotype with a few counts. The CDR3 DNA sequence: TGTGCATATAGCGGGGGGCCTAGCACAGATACGCAGTATTTT. It yields the protein CAYSGGPSTDTQYF. This chain links TRBV30 with TRBJ2-3; 10 nucleotides line up with TRBD2. The length of the CDR3 is 14 residues. Germline V gene sequence: CDR1 GTSNPN, CDR2 SVGIG (reference sequence). Looking up the rest from reference TRBV30 and TRBJ2-3 gives the full variable domain: SQTIHQWPATLVQPVGSPLSLECTVEGTSNPNLYWYRQAAGRGLQLLFYSVGIGQISSEVPQNLSASRPQDRQFILSSKKLLLSDSGFYLCAYSGGPSTDTQYFGPGTRLTVL.

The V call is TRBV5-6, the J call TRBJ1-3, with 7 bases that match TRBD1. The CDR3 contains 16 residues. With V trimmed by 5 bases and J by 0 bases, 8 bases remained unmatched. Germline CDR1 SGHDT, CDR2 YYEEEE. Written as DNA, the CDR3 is TGTGCCAGCAGTCAGCTACAGGGGAACTCTGGAAACACCATATATTTT. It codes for CASSQLQGNSGNTIYF.